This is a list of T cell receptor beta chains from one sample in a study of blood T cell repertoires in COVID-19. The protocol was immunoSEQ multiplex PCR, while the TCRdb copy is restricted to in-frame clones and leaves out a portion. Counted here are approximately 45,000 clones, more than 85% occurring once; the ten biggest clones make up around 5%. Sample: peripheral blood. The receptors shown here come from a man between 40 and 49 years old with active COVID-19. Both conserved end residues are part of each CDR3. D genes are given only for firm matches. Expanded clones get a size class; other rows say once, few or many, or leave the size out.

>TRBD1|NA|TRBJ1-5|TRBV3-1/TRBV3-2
CASSHTGANGQPQHF
TGTGCCAGCAGCCACACAGGGGCTAATGGTCAGCCCCAGCATTTT
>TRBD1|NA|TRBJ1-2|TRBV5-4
CASSLAGGSYGYTF
TGTGCCAGCAGCTTGGCAGGGGGAAGCTATGGCTACACCTTC
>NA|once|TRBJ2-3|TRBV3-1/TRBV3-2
CASISSTDTQYF
TGTGCCAGCATCTCCTCCACAGATACGCAGTATTTT
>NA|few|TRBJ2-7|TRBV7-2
CASSLPYEQYF
TGTGCCAGCAGCTTACCGTACGAGCAGTACTTC
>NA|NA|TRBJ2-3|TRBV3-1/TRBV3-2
CASSRLNEGLTRGTQYF
TGTGCCAGCAGCCGGCTAAATGAGGGACTGACTCGTGGTACGCAGTATTTT
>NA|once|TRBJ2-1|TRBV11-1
CASGPTRDLPNNEQFF
TGTGCCAGTGGTCCCACTCGCGACTTACCCAACAATGAGCAGTTCTTC
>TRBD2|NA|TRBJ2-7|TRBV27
CASSRIREGEYEQYF
TGTGCCAGCAGTCGGATCCGGGAGGGGGAATACGAGCAGTACTTC
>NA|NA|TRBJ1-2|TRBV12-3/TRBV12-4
CASSYNTGYTF
TGTGCCAGCAGTTACAATACTGGCTACACCTTC
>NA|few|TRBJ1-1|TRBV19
CASIRGTEAFF
TGTGCCAGTATAAGAGGCACTGAAGCTTTCTTT
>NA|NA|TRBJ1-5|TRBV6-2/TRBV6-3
CASSYGENQPQHF
TGTGCCAGCAGTTACGGGGAGAATCAGCCCCAGCATTTT
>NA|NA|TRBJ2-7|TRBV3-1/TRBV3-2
CASSAGLISYEQYF
TGTGCCAGCAGCGCGGGCCTGATCTCCTACGAGCAGTACTTC
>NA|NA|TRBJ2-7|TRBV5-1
CASSLESQRSYEQYF
TGCGCCAGCAGCTTGGAGTCACAGAGATCCTACGAGCAGTACTTC
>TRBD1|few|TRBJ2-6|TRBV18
CASSPLGDRGAGANVLTF
TGTGCCAGCTCACCACTCGGAGACAGGGGGGCTGGGGCCAACGTCCTGACTTTC
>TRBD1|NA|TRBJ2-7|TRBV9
CASSATDRAFYEQYF
TGTGCCAGCAGCGCCACCGACAGGGCGTTTTACGAGCAGTACTTC
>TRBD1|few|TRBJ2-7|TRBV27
CASSHGQGFAYEQYF
TGTGCCAGCAGTCACGGACAGGGCTTCGCCTACGAGCAGTACTTC
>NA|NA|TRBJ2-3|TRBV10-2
CASSAGEGTDTQYF
TGCGCCAGCAGTGCAGGGGAAGGGACAGATACGCAGTATTTT
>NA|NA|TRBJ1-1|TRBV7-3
CASSFRGAVTEAFF
TGTGCCAGCAGCTTCAGGGGAGCGGTGACTGAAGCTTTCTTT
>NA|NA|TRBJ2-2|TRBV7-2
CASSLNRGNTGELFF
TGTGCCAGCAGCTTGAATCGCGGGAACACCGGGGAGCTGTTTTTT
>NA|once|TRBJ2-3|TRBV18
CASSSLESDTQYF
TGTGCCAGCTCATCTTTAGAATCCGATACGCAGTATTTT
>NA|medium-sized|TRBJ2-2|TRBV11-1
CASSFTRRGNTGELFF
TGTGCCAGCAGCTTTACCCGGCGCGGGAACACCGGGGAGCTGTTTTTT
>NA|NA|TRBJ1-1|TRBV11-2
CASSLHKSTEAFF
TGTGCCAGCAGCTTACACAAATCCACTGAAGCTTTCTTT
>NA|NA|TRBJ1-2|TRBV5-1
CASSLKQGANYGYTF
TGCGCCAGCAGCTTGAAGCAGGGCGCTAACTATGGCTACACCTTC
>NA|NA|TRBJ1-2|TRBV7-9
CASSLGRVNGYTF
TGTGCCAGCAGCTTAGGCAGGGTCAATGGCTACACCTTC
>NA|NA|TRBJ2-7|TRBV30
CAWRILGRRPYEQYF
TGTGCCTGGAGAATTTTGGGAAGGAGGCCCTACGAGCAGTACTTC
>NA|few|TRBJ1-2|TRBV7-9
CASSLGTDGYTF
TGTGCCAGCAGCTTAGGGACAGATGGCTACACCTTC
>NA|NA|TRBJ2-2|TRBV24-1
CATSDLEGANTGELFF
TGTGCCACCAGTGATTTAGAGGGAGCGAACACCGGGGAGCTGTTTTTT
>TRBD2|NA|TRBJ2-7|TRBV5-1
CASTPSGGSSYEQYF
TGCGCCAGCACCCCTAGCGGGGGCAGCTCCTACGAGCAGTACTTC
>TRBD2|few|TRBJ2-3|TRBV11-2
CASSTLAGPTDTQYF
TGTGCCAGCAGCACTCTAGCGGGACCCACAGATACGCAGTATTTT
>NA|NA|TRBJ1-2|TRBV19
CAARKFRGDGYTF
TGTGCCGCCAGGAAATTCAGGGGCGATGGCTACACCTTC
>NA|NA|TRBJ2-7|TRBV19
CASSLQGISYEQYF
TGTGCCAGTAGCCTACAGGGTATCTCCTACGAGCAGTACTTC
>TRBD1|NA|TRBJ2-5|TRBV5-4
CASSLDGTGGETQYF
TGTGCCAGCAGCTTGGATGGGACAGGAGGGGAGACCCAGTACTTC
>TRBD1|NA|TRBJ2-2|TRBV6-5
CASGASGQLTGELFF
TGTGCCAGCGGGGCTTCGGGACAGTTAACCGGGGAGCTGTTTTTT
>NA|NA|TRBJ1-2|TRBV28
CASRSPDSGYGYTF
TGTGCCAGCAGGTCGCCGGACAGTGGCTATGGCTACACCTTC
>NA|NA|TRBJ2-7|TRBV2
CASSGESYHEQYF
TGTGCCAGCAGTGGCGAAAGCTACCACGAGCAGTACTTC
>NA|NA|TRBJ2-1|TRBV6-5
CASSYSRAGSYNEQFF
TGTGCCAGCAGTTACTCGCGGGCAGGCTCCTACAATGAGCAGTTCTTC
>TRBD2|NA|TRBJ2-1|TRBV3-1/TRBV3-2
CASSAGLERYNEQFF
TGTGCCAGCAGCGCGGGACTAGAGAGATACAATGAGCAGTTCTTC
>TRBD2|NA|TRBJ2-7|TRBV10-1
CASSKQRDALGYEQYF
TGCGCCAGCAGTAAACAGCGGGACGCCCTAGGGTACGAGCAGTACTTC
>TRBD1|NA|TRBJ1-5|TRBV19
CASSRGTGESNQPQHF
TGTGCCAGTAGCCGCGGGACAGGGGAAAGCAATCAGCCCCAGCATTTT
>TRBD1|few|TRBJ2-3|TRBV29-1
CSVVGTGATDTQYF
TGCAGCGTAGTCGGGACAGGGGCCACAGATACGCAGTATTTT
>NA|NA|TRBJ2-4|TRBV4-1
CASSQEGPGAKNIQYF
TGCGCCAGCAGCCAAGAAGGGCCAGGGGCCAAAAACATTCAGTACTTC
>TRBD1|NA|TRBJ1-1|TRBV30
CAWSGDRGNTEAFF
TGTGCCTGGAGTGGGGACAGGGGGAACACTGAAGCTTTCTTT
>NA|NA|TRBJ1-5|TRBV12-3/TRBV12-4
CASSLGGDQPQHF
TGTGCCAGCAGTTTAGGGGGGGATCAGCCCCAGCATTTT
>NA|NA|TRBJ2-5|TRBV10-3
CAISEPSRGETQYF
TGTGCCATCAGTGAGCCCTCCAGGGGCGAGACCCAGTACTTC
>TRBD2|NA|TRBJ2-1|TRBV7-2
CASSLPGLAGLTYNEQFF
TGTGCCAGCAGCTTACCGGGACTAGCGGGACTGACTTACAATGAGCAGTTCTTC
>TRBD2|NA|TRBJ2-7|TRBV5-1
CASSLAPTSGTEEQYF
TGCGCCAGCAGCTTGGCCCCTACTAGCGGGACGGAAGAGCAGTACTTC
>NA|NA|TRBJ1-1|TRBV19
CASSTRGTEAFF
TGTGCCAGTAGTACCCGGGGGACTGAAGCTTTCTTT
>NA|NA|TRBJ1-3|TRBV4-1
CASSQDGRFGNTIYF
TGCGCCAGCAGCCAAGACGGTCGATTTGGAAACACCATATATTTT
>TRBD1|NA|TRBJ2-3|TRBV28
CASSGTGTGDTDTQYF
TGTGCCAGCAGTGGGACCGGGACAGGGGATACAGATACGCAGTATTTT
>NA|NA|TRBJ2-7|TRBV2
CATSLALYEQYF
TGTGCCACCTCACTCGCACTATACGAGCAGTACTTC
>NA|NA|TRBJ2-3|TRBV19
CASSNRAGAKLDTQYF
TGTGCCAGTAGTAATCGGGCGGGGGCCAAACTAGATACGCAGTATTTT
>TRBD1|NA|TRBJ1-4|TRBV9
CASSGQGSDEKLFF
TGTGCCAGCAGCGGACAGGGATCGGATGAAAAACTGTTTTTT
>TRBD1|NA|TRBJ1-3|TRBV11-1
CASSPSGPTGNTIYF
TGTGCCAGCAGCCCTTCGGGGCCGACAGGGAACACCATATATTTT
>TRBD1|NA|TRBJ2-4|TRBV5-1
CASSLRTGQGENIQYF
TGCGCCAGCAGCTTAAGAACCGGACAGGGGGAAAACATTCAGTACTTC
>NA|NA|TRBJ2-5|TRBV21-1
CPFSVEETQYF
TGTCCCTTTAGTGTAGAAGAGACCCAGTACTTC
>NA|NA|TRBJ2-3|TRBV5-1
CASSLDLGQGEQGSTDTQYF
TGCGCCAGCAGCTTGGACCTCGGACAAGGGGAACAGGGAAGCACAGATACGCAGTATTTT